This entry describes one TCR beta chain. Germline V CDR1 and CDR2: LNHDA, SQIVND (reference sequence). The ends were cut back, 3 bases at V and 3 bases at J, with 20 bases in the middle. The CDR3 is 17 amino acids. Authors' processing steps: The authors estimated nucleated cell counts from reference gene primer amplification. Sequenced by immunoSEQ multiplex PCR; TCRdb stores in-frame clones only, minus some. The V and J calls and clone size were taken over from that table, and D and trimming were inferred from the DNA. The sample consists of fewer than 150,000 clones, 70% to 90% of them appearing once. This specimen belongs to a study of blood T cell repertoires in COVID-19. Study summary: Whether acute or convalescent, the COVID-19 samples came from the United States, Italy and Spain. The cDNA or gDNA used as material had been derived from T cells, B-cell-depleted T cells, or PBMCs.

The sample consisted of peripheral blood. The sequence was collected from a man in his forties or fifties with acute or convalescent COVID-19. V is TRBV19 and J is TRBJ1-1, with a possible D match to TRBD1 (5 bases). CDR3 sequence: CASSILGWGLTDTEAFF. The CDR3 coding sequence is TGTGCCAGTAGTATTCTGGGATGGGGCTTGACGGACACTGAAGCTTTCTTT.